Sequencing of this TCR beta chain was carried out in a study of graft-versus-host responses after intestinal transplantation. Study-wide background: Recipients obtained multivisceral, liver-intestinal, or isolated intestinal transplants. Study outcomes and limitations: GvH clones surfaced in recipient marrow, some emerging earlier in ileum or blood.

In its sample, this clone ranks as medium-sized. Its antigen remains unidentified. Assay used: immunoSEQ multiplex PCR; TCRdb lists only in-frame clones, some missing. The sample lists approximately 85,000 clones, around 93% occurring once. This TCR derives from a human donor who was the organ donor for an intestinal transplant. Material: unstimulated CD8+ T cells sorted from spleen or lymph node cells, obtained before transplant.

The chain's CDR3 is CASSELVSGSPLHF. CDR3 bases: TGTGCCAGCAGTGAGTTGGTCAGCGGATCACCCCTCCACTTT. The chain links TRBV25-1 to TRBJ1-6; D gene ambiguous. V was cut by 3 bases and J by 10 bases, with 13 bases left in between. Germline CDR1 reads MGHDK; CDR2 reads SYGVNS. The CDR3 length is 14 residues.